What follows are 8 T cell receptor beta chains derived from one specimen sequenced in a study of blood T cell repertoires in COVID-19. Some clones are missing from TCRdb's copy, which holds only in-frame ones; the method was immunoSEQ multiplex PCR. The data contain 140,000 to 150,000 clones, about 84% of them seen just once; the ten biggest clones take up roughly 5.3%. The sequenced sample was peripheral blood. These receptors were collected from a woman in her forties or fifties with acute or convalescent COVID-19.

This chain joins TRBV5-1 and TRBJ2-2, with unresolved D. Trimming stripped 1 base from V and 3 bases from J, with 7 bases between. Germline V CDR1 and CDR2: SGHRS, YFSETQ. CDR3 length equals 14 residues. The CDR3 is CASSLNGDTGELFF. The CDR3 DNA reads TGCGCCAGCAGCTTGAATGGAGACACCGGGGAGCTGTTTTTT.

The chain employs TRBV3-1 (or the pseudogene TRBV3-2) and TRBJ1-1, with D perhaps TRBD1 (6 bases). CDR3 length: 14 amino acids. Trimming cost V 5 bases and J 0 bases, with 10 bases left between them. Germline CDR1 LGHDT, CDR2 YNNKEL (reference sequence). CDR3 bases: TGTGCCAGCAGCAACAGGGACATGAACACTGAAGCTTTCTTT. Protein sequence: CASSNRDMNTEAFF.

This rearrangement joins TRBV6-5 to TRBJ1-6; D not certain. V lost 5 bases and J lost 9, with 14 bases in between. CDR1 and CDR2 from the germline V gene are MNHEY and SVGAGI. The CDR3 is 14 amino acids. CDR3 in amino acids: CASSLEGRGSPLHF. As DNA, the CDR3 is TGTGCCAGCAGTCTCGAAGGACGGGGTTCACCCCTCCACTTT.

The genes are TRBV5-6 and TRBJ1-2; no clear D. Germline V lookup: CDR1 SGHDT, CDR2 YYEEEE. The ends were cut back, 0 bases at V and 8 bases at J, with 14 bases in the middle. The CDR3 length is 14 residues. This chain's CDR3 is CASSLGLGPRGYTF. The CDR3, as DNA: TGTGCCAGCAGCTTGGGATTGGGCCCCCGGGGCTACACCTTC.

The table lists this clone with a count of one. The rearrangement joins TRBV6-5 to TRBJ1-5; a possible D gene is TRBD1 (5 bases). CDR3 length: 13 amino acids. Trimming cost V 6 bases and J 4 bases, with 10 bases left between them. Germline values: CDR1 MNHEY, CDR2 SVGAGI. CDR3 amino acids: CASSRQSNQPQHF. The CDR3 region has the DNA TGTGCCAGCAGCCGACAGTCGAATCAGCCCCAGCATTTT.

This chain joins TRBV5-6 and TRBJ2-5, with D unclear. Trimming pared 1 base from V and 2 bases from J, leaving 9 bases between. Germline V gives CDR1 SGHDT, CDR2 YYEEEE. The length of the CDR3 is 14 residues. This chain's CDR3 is CASSLPVTQETQYF. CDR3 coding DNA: TGTGCCAGCAGCTTGCCAGTTACACAAGAGACCCAGTACTTC.

CDR3 bases: TGCAGTGCTAGTGGTAGCGGGGGGGTCCCCGGGGAGCTGTTTTTT. This codes for CSASGSGGVPGELFF. The rearrangement joins TRBV20-1 to TRBJ2-2; 11 bases are a match to TRBD2. Germline V gene lookup returns CDR1 DFQATT and CDR2 SNEGSKA (reference sequence). The CDR3 length is 15 residues. The V segment lost 3 bases and the J segment 6 bases; nucleotides outside the gene matches: 6.

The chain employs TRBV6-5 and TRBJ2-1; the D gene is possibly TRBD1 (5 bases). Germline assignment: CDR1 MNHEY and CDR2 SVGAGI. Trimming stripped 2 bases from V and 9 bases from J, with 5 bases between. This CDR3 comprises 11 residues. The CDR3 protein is CASSYRGEQFF. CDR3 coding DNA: TGTGCCAGCAGTTACAGGGGTGAGCAGTTCTTC.